This T cell receptor beta chain was recovered during a study of cytomegalovirus exposure and HLA in healthy donors. Whole-study context: An early data release held 70 million to 90 million unique TCRs from HLA-typed donors. Findings and caveats of the study: Cytomegalovirus association was listed for about 170 TCR beta chains.

On this clone itself: Its antigen remains unidentified.

60 Vbeta and 13 Jbeta primers were used in PCR. Per the study methods: About 11 million shared chains were among the about 80 million unique TCR beta chains that a later analysis counted. Here immunoSEQ multiplex PCR was the method, and the copy in TCRdb shows in-frame clones only, minus some. V, J and clone size were drawn from that table, and D and trimming were deduced from the DNA. The sample shows 150,000 to 250,000 clones, less than 85% of them seen only once. Germline V gene lookup returns CDR1 SGHTA and CDR2 FQGNSA. Trimming removed 2 bases from V and 7 bases from J, with 14 bases in between. CDR3 size: 15 residues.

The chain uses TRBV7-2 and TRBJ2-2; no clear D gene. The sequencing input was PBMCs. The source of this sequence is a girl between 10 and 17 years old in good health and CMV-seropositive. This CDR3 reads CASSLSHPAGGELFF. The CDR3 DNA reads TGTGCCAGCAGCTTAAGTCACCCAGCAGGCGGGGAGCTGTTTTTT. The full variable domain, completed using reference TRBV7-2 and TRBJ2-2, is GAGVSQSPSNKVTEKGKDVELRCDPISGHTALYWYRQSLGQGLEFLIYFQGNSAPDKSGLPSDRFSAERTGGSVSTLTIQRTQQEDSAVYLCASSLSHPAGGELFFGEGSRLTVL.